This T cell receptor (beta chain) comes out of a study of T cells in Graves' hyperthyroidism and ophthalmopathy. The germline gives CDR1 MNHNS, CDR2 SASEGT. V shed 1 base and J 8 bases; nucleotides not matched to a gene: 2. This CDR3 is built from 14 residues. TCR beta CDR3 regions were amplified from RNA transcripts. During a first-round RT-PCR of the TCR CDR3, the HTBI primer set was used. Using its own MiXCR run on the multiplex PCR reads, TCRdb lists one record per CDR3 protein. The table includes almost 500,000 distinct CDR3 sequences, 20% to 25% detected once. J is TRBJ1-6 and V is TRBV6-1; 7 nucleotides match TRBD1. Sequencing used blood. The receptor was isolated from a woman between 65 and 79 years old with Graves' ophthalmopathy. The DNA for the CDR3 is TGTGCCAGCAGTGAAGTAAGGGGGCATTCACCCCTCCACTTT. This codes for CASSEVRGHSPLHF.